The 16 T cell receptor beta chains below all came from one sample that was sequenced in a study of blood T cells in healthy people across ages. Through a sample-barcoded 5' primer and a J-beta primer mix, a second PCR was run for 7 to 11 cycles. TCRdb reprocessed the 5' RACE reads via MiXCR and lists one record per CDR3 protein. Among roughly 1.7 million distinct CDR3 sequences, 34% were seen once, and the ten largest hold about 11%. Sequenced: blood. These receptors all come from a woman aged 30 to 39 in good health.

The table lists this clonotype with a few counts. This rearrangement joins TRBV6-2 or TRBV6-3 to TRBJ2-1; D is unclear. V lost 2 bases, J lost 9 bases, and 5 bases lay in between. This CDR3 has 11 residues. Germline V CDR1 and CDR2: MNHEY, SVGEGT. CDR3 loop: CASSYPGEQFF. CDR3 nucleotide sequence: TGTGCCAGCAGTTACCCGGGTGAGCAGTTCTTC.

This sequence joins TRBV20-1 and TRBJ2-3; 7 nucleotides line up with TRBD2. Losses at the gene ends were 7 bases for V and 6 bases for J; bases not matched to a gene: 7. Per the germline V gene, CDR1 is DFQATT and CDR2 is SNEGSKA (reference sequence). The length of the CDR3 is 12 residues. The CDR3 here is CSGEGSRDTQYF. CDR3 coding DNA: TGCAGTGGGGAGGGCTCCCGGGATACGCAGTATTTT.

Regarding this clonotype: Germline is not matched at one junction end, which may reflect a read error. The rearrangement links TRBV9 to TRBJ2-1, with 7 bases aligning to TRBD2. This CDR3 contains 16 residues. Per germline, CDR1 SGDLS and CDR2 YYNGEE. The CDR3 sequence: CAGSGVAGPRANEQFF. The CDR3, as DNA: TGTGCCGGCAGCGGAGTAGCGGGCCCTAGGGCCAATGAGCAGTTCTTC.

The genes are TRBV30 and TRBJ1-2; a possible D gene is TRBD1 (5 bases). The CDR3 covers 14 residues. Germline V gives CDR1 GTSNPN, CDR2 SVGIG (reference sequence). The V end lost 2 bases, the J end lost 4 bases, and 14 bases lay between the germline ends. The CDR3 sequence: CAWSLGTPAYGYTF. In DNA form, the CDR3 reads TGTGCCTGGAGTCTTGGGACGCCAGCCTATGGCTACACCTTC.

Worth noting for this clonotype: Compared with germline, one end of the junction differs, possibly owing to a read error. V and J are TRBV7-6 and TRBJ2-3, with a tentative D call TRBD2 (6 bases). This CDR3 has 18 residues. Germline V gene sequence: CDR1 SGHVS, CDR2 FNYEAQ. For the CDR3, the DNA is TGTGCCAGCAGCTTAAGGGCCCCGAGTGGGGGGAGCACAGGTACGCAGTATTTT. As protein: CASSLRAPSGGSTGTQYF.

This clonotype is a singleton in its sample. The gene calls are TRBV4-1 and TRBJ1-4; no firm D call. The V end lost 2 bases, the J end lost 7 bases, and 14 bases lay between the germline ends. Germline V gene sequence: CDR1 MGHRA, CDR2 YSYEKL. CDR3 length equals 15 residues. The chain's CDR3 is CASSQNQAGPEKLFF. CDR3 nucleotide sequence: TGCGCCAGCAGCCAAAACCAGGCAGGCCCTGAAAAACTGTTTTTT.

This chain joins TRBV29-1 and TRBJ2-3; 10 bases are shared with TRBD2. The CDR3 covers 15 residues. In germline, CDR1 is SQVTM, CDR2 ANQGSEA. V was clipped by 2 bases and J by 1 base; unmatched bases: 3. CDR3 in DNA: TGCAGCGTTGAATGGCTAGCGGGGGGCACAGATACGCAGTATTTT. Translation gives CSVEWLAGGTDTQYF.

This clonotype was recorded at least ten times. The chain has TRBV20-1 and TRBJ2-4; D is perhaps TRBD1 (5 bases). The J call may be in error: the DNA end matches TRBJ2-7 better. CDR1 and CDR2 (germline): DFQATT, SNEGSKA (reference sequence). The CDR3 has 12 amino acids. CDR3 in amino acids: CSARATGFEQYF. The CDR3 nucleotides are TGCAGTGCTAGAGCAACAGGTTTCGAGCAGTACTTC.

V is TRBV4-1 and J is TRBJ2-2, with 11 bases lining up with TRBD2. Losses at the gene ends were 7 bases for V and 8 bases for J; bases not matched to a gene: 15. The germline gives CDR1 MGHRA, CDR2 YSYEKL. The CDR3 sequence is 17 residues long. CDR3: CASTDVAGGPVTGELFF. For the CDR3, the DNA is TGCGCCAGCACCGACGTAGCGGGGGGGCCGGTCACTGGGGAGCTGTTTTTT.

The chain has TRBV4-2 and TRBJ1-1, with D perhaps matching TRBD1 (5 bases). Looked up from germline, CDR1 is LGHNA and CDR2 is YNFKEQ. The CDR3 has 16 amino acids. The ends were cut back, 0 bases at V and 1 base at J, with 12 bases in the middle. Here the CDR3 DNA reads TGTGCCAGCAGCCAAGACTTCCCAGGGACGAACACTGAAGCTTTCTTT. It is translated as CASSQDFPGTNTEAFF.

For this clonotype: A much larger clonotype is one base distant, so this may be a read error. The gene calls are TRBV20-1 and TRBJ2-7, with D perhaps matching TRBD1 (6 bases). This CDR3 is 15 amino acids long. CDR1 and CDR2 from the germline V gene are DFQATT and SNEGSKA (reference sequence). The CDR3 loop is CSAGDPRRGPYEQYF. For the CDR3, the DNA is TGCAGTGCTGGAGACCCCCGCAGGGGTCCCTACGAGCAGTACTTC.

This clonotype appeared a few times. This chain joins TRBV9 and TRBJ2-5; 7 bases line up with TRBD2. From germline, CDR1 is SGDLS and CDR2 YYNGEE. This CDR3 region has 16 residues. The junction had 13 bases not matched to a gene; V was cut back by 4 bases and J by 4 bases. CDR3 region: CASSSESGIDGETQYF. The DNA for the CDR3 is TGTGCCAGCAGCTCCGAAAGCGGGATAGACGGAGAGACCCAGTACTTC.

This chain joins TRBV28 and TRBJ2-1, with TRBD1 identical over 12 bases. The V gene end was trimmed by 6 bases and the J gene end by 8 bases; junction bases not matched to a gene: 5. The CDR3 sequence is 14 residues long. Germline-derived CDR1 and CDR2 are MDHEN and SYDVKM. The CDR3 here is CASRRDRGPDEQFF. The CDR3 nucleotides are TGTGCCAGCAGACGGGACAGGGGGCCGGATGAGCAGTTCTTC.

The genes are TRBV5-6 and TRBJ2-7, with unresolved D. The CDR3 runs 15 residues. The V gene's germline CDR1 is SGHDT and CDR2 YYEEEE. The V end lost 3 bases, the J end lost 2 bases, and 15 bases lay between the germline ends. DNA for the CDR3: TGTGCCAGCAGCTCCTTCTTCCAAGCGCCCTACGAGCAGTACTTC. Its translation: CASSSFFQAPYEQYF.

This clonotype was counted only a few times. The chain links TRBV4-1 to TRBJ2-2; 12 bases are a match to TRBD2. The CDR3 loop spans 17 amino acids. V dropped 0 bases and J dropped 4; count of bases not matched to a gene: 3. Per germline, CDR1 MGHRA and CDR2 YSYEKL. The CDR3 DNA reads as TGCGCCAGCAGCCAAGATCGACTAGCGGGAGTCACCGGGGAGCTGTTTTTT. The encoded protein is CASSQDRLAGVTGELFF.

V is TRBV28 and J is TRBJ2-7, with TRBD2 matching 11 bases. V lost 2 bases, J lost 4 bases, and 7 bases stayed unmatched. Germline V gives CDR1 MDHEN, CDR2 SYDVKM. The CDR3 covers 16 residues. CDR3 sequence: CASSLPRLAGGYEQYF. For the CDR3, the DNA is TGTGCCAGCAGTTTACCCCGCCTAGCGGGGGGATACGAGCAGTACTTC.